These T cell receptor beta chains were read from a single sample in a study of shared clonotypes between healthy human individuals. Assay: immunoSEQ multiplex PCR; the TCRdb copy retains only in-frame clones and omits some. The sample shows around 2.1 million clones, 93% of them seen only once. The specimen was naive CD8+ T cells from PBMCs. Receptors originate from a man aged 18 to 30 in good health. Some clones in this sample may be carry-over from other donors' samples. The CDR3 runs from the conserved cysteine through the conserved F or W. Each record gives: V gene, J gene, D gene, CDR3 length, CDR3 DNA, CDR3 protein. A D gene is named only where the DNA matches it firmly.

TRBV4-2	TRBJ2-5	NA	18	TGTGCCAGCAGCCAAGTCCGCCGGGATGGGCTACCCGGGGAGACCCAGTACTTC	CASSQVRRDGLPGETQYF
TRBV7-2	TRBJ2-3	TRBD2	16	TGTGCCAGCAGCTCACGGGACTACCGGGGGGGGAATACGCAGTATTTT	CASSSRDYRGGNTQYF
TRBV9	TRBJ2-7	NA	14	TGTGCCAGCAGCGTAGGGGACACCCCCTACGAGCAGTACTTC	CASSVGDTPYEQYF
TRBV12-5	TRBJ2-1	NA	16	TGTGCTAGTAGCTCGGGGGCTAGCGGTTACTACAATGAGCAGTTCTTC	CASSSGASGYYNEQFF
TRBV6-5	TRBJ2-1	NA	15	TGTGCCAGCAGTTACAAGGGCCTCACCTACAATGAGCAGTTCTTC	CASSYKGLTYNEQFF
TRBV10-3	TRBJ2-3	NA	13	TGTGCCATCAGTGAGTCTCGGGGAGATACGCAGTATTTT	CAISESRGDTQYF
TRBV7-3	TRBJ2-7	NA	13	TGTGCCAGCAGCGCTGGACGGGGCTACGAGCAGTACTTC	CASSAGRGYEQYF
TRBV6-1	TRBJ2-1	TRBD2	15	TGTGCCAGCAGGACGACTAGCGGGAGGGGCAATGAGCAGTTCTTC	CASRTTSGRGNEQFF
TRBV28	TRBJ1-1	NA	13	TGTGCCAGCAGTACACTGGGGAACACTGAAGCTTTCTTT	CASSTLGNTEAFF
TRBV10-2	TRBJ2-7	NA	12	TGCGCCAGCAGTGTGCGGGACGCCGAGCAGTACTTC	CASSVRDAEQYF